This TCR beta chain came from a study of blood T cell repertoires in COVID-19. Study information: Acute and convalescent COVID-19 specimens originated in the United States, Italy and Spain. T cells, B-cell-depleted T cells, or PBMCs supplied cDNA or gDNA.

Original processing notes: How many nucleated cells were present was estimated from reference gene primer amplification. The method was immunoSEQ multiplex PCR; TCRdb's version includes in-frame clones alone and lacks a portion of them. That table supplies the V and J calls and clone size; D and trimming were determined from the DNA. The table shows about 170,000 clones, with roughly 91% occurring only once. This CDR3 region has 13 residues. V lost 4 bases and J lost 7; bases outside the gene matches: 4. V usage is TRBV12-3 or TRBV12-4 and J usage is TRBJ1-5, with 7 positions matching TRBD1. The sequenced sample was peripheral blood. This TCR came from a man aged 45 to 65 who had recovered from COVID-19. CDR3 in DNA: TGTGCCAGCAGTTCAGGGGGTGAACAGCCCCAGCATTTT. It translates to CASSSGGEQPQHF.